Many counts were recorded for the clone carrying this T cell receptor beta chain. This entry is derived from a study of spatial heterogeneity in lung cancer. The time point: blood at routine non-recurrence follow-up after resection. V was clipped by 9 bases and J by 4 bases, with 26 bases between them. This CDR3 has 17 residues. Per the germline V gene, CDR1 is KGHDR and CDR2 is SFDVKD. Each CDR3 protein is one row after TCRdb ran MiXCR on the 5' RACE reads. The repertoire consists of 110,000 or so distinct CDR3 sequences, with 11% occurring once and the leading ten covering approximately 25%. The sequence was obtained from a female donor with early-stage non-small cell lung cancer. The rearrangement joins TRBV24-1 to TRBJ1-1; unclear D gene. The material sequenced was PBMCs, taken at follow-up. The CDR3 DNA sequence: TGTGCCACCCGTAGGCTCGGCCTCCGGGGTTGGAGCACTGAAGCTTTCTTT. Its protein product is CATRRLGLRGWSTEAFF.